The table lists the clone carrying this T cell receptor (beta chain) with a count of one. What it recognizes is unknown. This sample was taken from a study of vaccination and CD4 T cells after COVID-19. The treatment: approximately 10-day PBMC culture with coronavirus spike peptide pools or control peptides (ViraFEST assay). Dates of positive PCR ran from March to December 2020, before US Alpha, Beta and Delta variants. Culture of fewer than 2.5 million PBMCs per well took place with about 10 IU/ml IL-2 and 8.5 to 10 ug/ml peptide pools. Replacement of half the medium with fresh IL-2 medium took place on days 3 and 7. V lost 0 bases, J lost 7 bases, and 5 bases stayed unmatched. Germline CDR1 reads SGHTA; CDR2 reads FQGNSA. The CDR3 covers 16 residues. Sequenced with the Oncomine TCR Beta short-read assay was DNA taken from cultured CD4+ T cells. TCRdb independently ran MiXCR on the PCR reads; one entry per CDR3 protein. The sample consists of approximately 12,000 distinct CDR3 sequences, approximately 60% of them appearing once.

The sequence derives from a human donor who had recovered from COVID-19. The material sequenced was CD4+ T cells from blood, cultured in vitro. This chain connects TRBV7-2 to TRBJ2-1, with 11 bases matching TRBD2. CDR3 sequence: CASSLAGLAVSNEQFF. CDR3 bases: TGTGCCAGCAGCTTAGCGGGACTAGCGGTTTCGAATGAGCAGTTCTTC.